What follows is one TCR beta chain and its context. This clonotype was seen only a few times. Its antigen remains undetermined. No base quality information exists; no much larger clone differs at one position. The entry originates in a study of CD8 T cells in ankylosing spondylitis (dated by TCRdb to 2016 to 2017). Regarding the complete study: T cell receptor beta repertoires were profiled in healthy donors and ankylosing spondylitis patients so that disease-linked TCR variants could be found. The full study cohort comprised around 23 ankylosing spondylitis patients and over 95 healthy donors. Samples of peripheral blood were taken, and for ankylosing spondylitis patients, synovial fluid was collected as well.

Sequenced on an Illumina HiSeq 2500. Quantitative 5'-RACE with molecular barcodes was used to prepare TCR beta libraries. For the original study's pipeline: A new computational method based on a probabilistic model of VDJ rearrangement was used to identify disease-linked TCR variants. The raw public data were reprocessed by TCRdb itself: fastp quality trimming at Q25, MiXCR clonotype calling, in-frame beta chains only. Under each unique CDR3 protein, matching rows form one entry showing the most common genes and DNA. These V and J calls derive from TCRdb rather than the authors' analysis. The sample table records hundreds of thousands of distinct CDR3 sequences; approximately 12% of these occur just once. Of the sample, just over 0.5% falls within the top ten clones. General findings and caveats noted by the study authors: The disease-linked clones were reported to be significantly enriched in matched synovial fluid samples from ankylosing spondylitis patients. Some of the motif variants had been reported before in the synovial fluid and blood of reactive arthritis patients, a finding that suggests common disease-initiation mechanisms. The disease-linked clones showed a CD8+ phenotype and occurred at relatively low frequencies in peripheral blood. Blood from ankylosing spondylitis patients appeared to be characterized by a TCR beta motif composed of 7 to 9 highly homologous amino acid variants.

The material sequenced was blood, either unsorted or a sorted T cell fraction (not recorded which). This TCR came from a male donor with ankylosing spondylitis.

The CDR3 region has the sequence CASSLMTDTEAFF. The sequence in DNA is TGTGCCAGCAGCTTAATGACCGACACTGAAGCTTTCTTT. The sequence links TRBV7-3 to TRBJ1-1, with no confident D gene call. V is cut by 1 base and J by 3 bases, and the space between the germline ends is 6 bases. CDR1 and CDR2 were assigned from the germline V gene as SGHTA and FQGTGA. There are 13 amino acids in the CDR3, from cysteine to phenylalanine inclusive. Only the CDR3 DNA stays, 39 bases, in frame from base 1.